These 4 T cell receptor beta chains were sequenced from one sample in a study of blood T cell repertoires in COVID-19. Method: immunoSEQ multiplex PCR; TCRdb's copy keeps in-frame clones and lacks some. Among about 140,000 clones, 70% to 90% were seen once, and the ten largest hold under 6%. The sample taken for sequencing was peripheral blood. These receptors were obtained from a human donor in a cohort sampled during active COVID-19.

The gene calls are TRBV4-1 and TRBJ2-3; possible D gene TRBD1, 5 bases. The CDR3 contains 12 residues. V shed 5 bases and J shed 4 bases, with 7 bases lying between them. CDR1 and CDR2 from the germline V gene are MGHRA and YSYEKL. The CDR3 sequence: CASSRGPDTQYF. In DNA form, the CDR3 reads TGCGCCAGCAGCAGGGGCCCAGATACGCAGTATTTT.

The chain is built from TRBV10-3 and TRBJ2-7; tentative D call: TRBD2 (5 bases). The germline CDR1 and CDR2 sequences are ENHRY and SYGVKD. Trimming shortened V by 3 bases and J by 4 bases, and 16 bases separated the two germline ends. The length of the CDR3 is 15 residues. The CDR3 loop reads CAISDWRGLFYEQYF. CDR3 in DNA: TGTGCCATCAGTGACTGGCGCGGACTCTTTTACGAGCAGTACTTC.

The genes are TRBV5-4 and TRBJ2-7, with 9 nucleotides matching TRBD2. V dropped 0 bases and J dropped 3; count of bases not matched to a gene: 1. This CDR3 has 14 amino acids. The V gene's germline CDR1 is SGHNT and CDR2 YYREEE (reference sequence). The CDR3 DNA reads as TGTGCCAGCAGCTTGGCTAGCGGGATCTACGAGCAGTACTTC. It translates to CASSLASGIYEQYF.

The chain has TRBV13 and TRBJ2-7, with a weak D call TRBD1 (6 bases). CDR3 length equals 13 residues. The germline V gene has CDR1 PRHDT and CDR2 FYEKMQ (reference sequence). V gave up 5 bases and J gave up 5 bases, with 13 bases separating them. In DNA form, the CDR3 reads TGTGCCAGCAGCCTCGGGTCAGGGGACGAGCAGTACTTC. It is translated as CASSLGSGDEQYF.